Described below is a single T cell receptor (beta chain) sequence and its context. The source of the sample is a study of blood T cell repertoires in COVID-19. In the study's own analysis: Amplification of reference gene primers provided the estimated nucleated cell counts. This table comes from immunoSEQ multiplex PCR, and its TCRdb copy is limited to in-frame clones, with some not included. V, J and clone size reflect that table, while D and trimming were determined from the DNA. The sample carries roughly 200,000 clones, more than 75% recorded once. Germline lookup yields CDR1 MRHNA and CDR2 SNTAGT. V lost 0 bases to trimming and J lost 1 base; unmatched junction nucleotides: 2. The CDR3 has 15 residues.

The chain employs TRBV6-4 and TRBJ1-1; 7 bases fit TRBD1. The TCR sequence derives from a middle-aged man with active or convalescent COVID-19. The sample comprised peripheral blood. This chain's CDR3 is CASSDSRQGNTEAFF. DNA for the CDR3: TGTGCCAGCAGTGACTCGCGACAGGGGAACACTGAAGCTTTCTTT.